The 25 T cell receptor beta chains below were found in one sample sequenced in a study of response to subunit inactivated influenza vaccine. In TCRdb, the RT-PCR reads were re-called with MiXCR into one record per CDR3 protein. This table has 300,000 to 350,000 distinct CDR3 sequences, around 22% appearing once. Material: PBMCs from blood, obtained less than 22 months after vaccination. These receptors all stem from a man between 50 and 69 years old who received an inactivated influenza vaccine.

The J gene is TRBJ1-5, the V gene TRBV5-5; D ambiguous. Trimming left V 4 bases short and J 0 bases short, with 11 bases between. Germline values: CDR1 SGHKS, CDR2 YYEKEE (reference sequence). This CDR3 has 15 amino acids. The CDR3 sequence: CASSGPTSSNQPQHF. The DNA of the CDR3 is TGTGCCAGCAGCGGGCCAACCAGTAGCAATCAGCCCCAGCATTTT. The variable domain in full, with the rest retrieved from reference TRBV5-5 and TRBJ1-5, is DAGVTQSPTHLIKTRGQQVTLRCSPISGHKSVSWYQQVLGQGPQFIFQYYEKEERGRGNFPDRFSARQFPNYSSELNVNALLLGDSALYLCASSGPTSSNQPQHFGDGTRLSIL.

The chain recombines TRBV4-1 with TRBJ1-5; unclear D gene. There are 15 residues in the CDR3. Trimming took off 4 bases at V and 2 bases at J, with 12 bases between the two ends. In germline, CDR1 is MGHRA, CDR2 YSYEKL. DNA of the CDR3: TGCGCCAGCAGCCTCAGACCCTCGGGCAATCAGCCCCAGCATTTT. It specifies CASSLRPSGNQPQHF.

CDR3 in DNA: TGCAGTGCTTGGACTAGGCTAGCGGGCAACAATGAGCAGTTCTTC. This sequence encodes CSAWTRLAGNNEQFF. The rearrangement uses TRBV20-1 and TRBJ2-1, with 8 bases fitting TRBD2. Germline loops: CDR1 DFQATT, CDR2 SNEGSKA (reference sequence). The CDR3 is 15 residues long. Trimming cost V 5 bases and J 5 bases; bases outside gene matches: 11.

The genes are TRBV20-1 and TRBJ2-7, with TRBD2 matching over 9 bases. Germline lookup yields CDR1 DFQATT and CDR2 SNEGSKA (reference sequence). The CDR3 is 15 amino acids. With 3 bases clipped from V and 5 bases from J, the junction kept 11 bases outside the gene matches. The chain's CDR3 is CSASQLSGSNDEQYF. The CDR3 region has the DNA TGCAGTGCTAGCCAACTTAGCGGGAGTAATGACGAGCAGTACTTC.

The V call is TRBV2, the J call TRBJ1-2; D ambiguous. The CDR3 covers 12 residues. Germline V gene data show CDR1 as SNHLY and CDR2 as FYNNEI. Trimming took off 7 bases at V and 4 bases at J, with 10 bases between the two ends. CDR3 coding DNA: TGTGCCAGCATTGACGGCCTCTATGGCTACACCTTC. This translates into CASIDGLYGYTF. Based on the CDR3 plus reference TRBV2 and TRBJ1-2, the full variable domain is EPEVTQTPSHQVTQMGQEVILRCVPISNHLYFYWYRQILGQKVEFLVSFYNNEISEKSEIFDDQFSVERPDGSNFTLKIRSTKLEDSAMYFCASIDGLYGYTFGSGTRLTVV.

This clonotype was recorded at least ten times. This chain connects TRBV27 to TRBJ1-5; D remains unclear. Between the trimmed V and J ends, which lost 4 bases and 4 bases, there was a span of 5 bases. CDR3 length: 12 amino acids. Germline V gives CDR1 MNHEY, CDR2 SMNVEV (reference sequence). In DNA form, the CDR3 reads TGTGCCAGCAGTTCCCCGAATCAGCCCCAGCATTTT. Translation: CASSSPNQPQHF.

This clonotype was counted ten times or more. This chain uses TRBV29-1 with TRBJ1-2, with D maybe TRBD1 (5 bases). V gave up 2 bases and J gave up 2 bases, with 18 bases separating them. The CDR3 contains 16 residues. Germline V gives CDR1 SQVTM, CDR2 ANQGSEA. This CDR3 reads CSVEIYGQGRNYGYTF. The DNA of the CDR3 is TGCAGCGTTGAAATTTACGGGCAGGGCCGAAACTATGGCTACACCTTC.

This clonotype has a count of ten or more. Here the CDR3 DNA reads TGTGCCAGCAGTTTAGCCAACAGAAACACTGAAGCTTTCTTT. Encoded protein: CASSLANRNTEAFF. V and J are TRBV12-3 or TRBV12-4 and TRBJ1-1; no definite D call. CDR3 length equals 14 residues. V lost 0 bases and J lost 2, with 7 bases in between.

This chain links TRBV10-1 with TRBJ2-1; 11 bases align to TRBD1. The germline V gene has CDR1 WNHNN and CDR2 SYGVQD (reference sequence). Trimming took 3 bases from V and 6 from J; bases not matched to a gene: 4. The CDR3 runs to 15 residues. The CDR3 nucleotides are TGCGCCAGCAGTGACGGACAGGGGGCCTCCAATGAGCAGTTCTTC. Translating gives CASSDGQGASNEQFF.

Regarding this clonotype: With a much larger clone just one base away, this may be a read error. The chain combines TRBV27 with TRBJ1-1, with 9 bases aligning to TRBD1. J lost 2 bases, V lost 5 bases, and 3 bases had no gene match. From germline, CDR1 is MNHEY and CDR2 SMNVEV (reference sequence). The CDR3 runs to 14 residues. The CDR3: CASSMGQGNTEAFF. The CDR3 DNA reads as TGTGCCAGCAGTATGGGACAGGGAAACACTGAAGCTTTCTTT.

There are a few counts of this clonotype. The J gene is TRBJ1-1, the V gene TRBV11-2; unclear D gene. The ends were cut back, 5 bases at V and 1 base at J, with 11 bases in the middle. CDR1 is SGHAT, CDR2 FQNNGV, per germline. The CDR3 loop spans 14 amino acids. The CDR3 DNA is TGTGCCAGCAGCACAATGCTCAAGAACACTGAAGCTTTCTTT. The encoded protein is CASSTMLKNTEAFF.

J is TRBJ2-2 and V is TRBV5-1, with D maybe TRBD1 (5 bases). CDR3 length equals 15 residues. The germline V and J ends were trimmed by 2 bases and 5 bases, with 13 bases remaining between them. Germline CDR1 SGHRS, CDR2 YFSETQ. The CDR3 DNA is TGCGCCAGCAGCTTTGGCGGACATGAGACCGGGGAGCTGTTTTTT. Translating it yields CASSFGGHETGELFF.

The chain carries TRBV6-6 and TRBJ2-7; TRBD2 is a possible D gene (5 bases). Germline CDR1 reads MNHNY; CDR2 reads SVGAGI (reference sequence). The V end lost 4 bases, the J end lost 2 bases, and 9 bases lay between the germline ends. The CDR3 covers 13 residues. CDR3 residues: CASSLLATYEQYF. CDR3 nucleotide sequence: TGTGCCAGCAGTTTGTTAGCGACCTACGAGCAGTACTTC.

The gene calls are TRBV19 and TRBJ2-1; 13 bases are a match to TRBD2. Germline V gene data show CDR1 as LNHDA and CDR2 as SQIVND (reference sequence). V gave up 2 bases and J gave up 3 bases; unmatched junction bases: 4. The CDR3 sequence is 17 residues long. CDR3 sequence reads: CASSITGLAGIYNEQFF. The DNA of the CDR3 is TGTGCCAGTAGTATAACGGGACTAGCGGGGATCTACAATGAGCAGTTCTTC.

The chain joins TRBV24-1 to TRBJ2-1; D remains ambiguous. With 3 bases removed from V and 6 bases from J, the gap between germline ends came to 20 bases. CDR1 and CDR2 (germline): KGHDR, SFDVKD. The CDR3 contains 17 residues. CDR3: CATSDPLGSVGPNEQFF. The CDR3 DNA is TGTGCCACCAGTGATCCCCTTGGAAGTGTGGGTCCCAATGAGCAGTTCTTC.

This chain links TRBV29-1 with TRBJ2-1; D is unclear. CDR1 is SQVTM, CDR2 ANQGSEA, per germline. V lost 2 bases to trimming and J lost 11 bases, with 7 bases between them. The CDR3 length is 10 residues. As DNA, the CDR3 is TGCAGCGTTGAATCGGAGAAGCAGTTCTTC. This gives the protein CSVESEKQFF.

Only a few counts were recorded for this clonotype. The gene calls are TRBV7-2 and TRBJ1-1; 9 nucleotides align to TRBD1. Trimming at V came to 1 base and at J to 4 bases, leaving 4 bases not matched to a gene. Germline CDR1 and CDR2: SGHTA and FQGNSA. This CDR3 comprises 15 residues. The CDR3 bases are TGTGCCAGCAGCTTAGAACAGGGGGCGCGCACTGAAGCTTTCTTT. Its translation: CASSLEQGARTEAFF. The full variable domain, with the rest looked up from reference TRBV7-2 and TRBJ1-1, is GAGVSQSPSNKVTEKGKDVELRCDPISGHTALYWYRQSLGQGLEFLIYFQGNSAPDKSGLPSDRFSAERTGGSVSTLTIQRTQQEDSAVYLCASSLEQGARTEAFFGQGTRLTVV.

J is TRBJ2-7 and V is TRBV5-1; D gene uncertain. This CDR3 contains 13 residues. CDR1 SGHRS and CDR2 YFSETQ come from the germline V gene. V was shortened by 0 bases and J by 3 bases, with 7 bases between the two germline ends. The CDR3 sequence: CASSLEYGYEQYF. Written as DNA, the CDR3 is TGCGCCAGCAGCTTGGAATATGGCTACGAGCAGTACTTC.

The genes are TRBV20-1 and TRBJ1-5; D not resolved. V shed 5 bases and J shed 7 bases, with 15 bases lying between them. The CDR3 length is 13 residues. Germline CDR1 and CDR2: DFQATT and SNEGSKA (reference sequence). The CDR3 coding sequence is TGCAGTGCTGGCCCGGCCTCGGGGCAGCCCCAGCATTTT. Residues: CSAGPASGQPQHF.

Many counts were recorded for this clonotype. V usage is TRBV4-3 and J usage is TRBJ1-3; D gene unclear. Trimming shortened V by 0 bases and J by 3 bases, and 12 bases separated the two germline ends. The CDR3 totals 16 residues. CDR1 LGHNA and CDR2 YSLEER come from the germline V gene. The CDR3: CASSQESQKSGNTIYF. The CDR3 region has the DNA TGCGCCAGCAGCCAAGAGAGCCAGAAAAGTGGAAACACCATATATTTT.

The V call is TRBV7-2, the J call TRBJ2-2; the match to TRBD2 covers 12 bases. The trim removed 3 bases at V and 4 bases at J, leaving 3 bases unmatched. Germline-derived CDR1 and CDR2 are SGHTA and FQGNSA. The CDR3 covers 16 residues. Here the CDR3 reads CASSFTGLAGTGELFF. Written as DNA, the CDR3 is TGTGCCAGCAGCTTTACGGGACTAGCGGGCACCGGGGAGCTGTTTTTT.

This clonotype has a handful of counts. The chain joins TRBV28 to TRBJ1-1, with 9 bases aligning to TRBD1. The trim removed 7 bases at V and 6 bases at J, leaving 15 bases unmatched. Per germline, CDR1 MDHEN and CDR2 SYDVKM. The CDR3 spans 16 residues. For the CDR3, the DNA is TGTGCCAGCACCATAGGACAGGGGAGGGGGGTGTCTGAAGCTTTCTTT. Its translation is CASTIGQGRGVSEAFF.

The CDR3 protein is CAISEPPNTEAFF. CDR3 DNA: TGTGCCATCAGTGAACCCCCGAACACTGAAGCTTTCTTT. The chain is built from TRBV10-3 and TRBJ1-1; D unresolved. Germline CDR1 is ENHRY and CDR2 is SYGVKD. V shed 3 bases and J shed 1 base, with 6 bases lying between them. The CDR3 runs to 13 residues.

This clonotype was detected ten times or more. CDR3 protein: CAISDPSSYVRYF. Written as DNA, the CDR3 is TGTGCCATCAGTGACCCCTCTTCGTACGTTCGGTACTTC. This chain links TRBV10-3 with TRBJ2-7; D not certain. The V end was cut by 3 bases, the J end by 12 bases, with 18 bases between. This CDR3 comprises 13 residues. Germline lookup yields CDR1 ENHRY and CDR2 SYGVKD.

This clonotype was observed a few times. The rearrangement links TRBV6-1 to TRBJ1-2; TRBD1 matches at 7 bases. V shed 5 bases, J shed 8 bases, and the junction held 14 bases outside the gene matches. CDR3 size: 15 residues. Germline V gives CDR1 MNHNS, CDR2 SASEGT. CDR3 nucleotide sequence: TGTGCCAGCAGTACCTCCGACAGGGTGGTAGGAGGCTACACCTTC. It translates to CASSTSDRVVGGYTF.